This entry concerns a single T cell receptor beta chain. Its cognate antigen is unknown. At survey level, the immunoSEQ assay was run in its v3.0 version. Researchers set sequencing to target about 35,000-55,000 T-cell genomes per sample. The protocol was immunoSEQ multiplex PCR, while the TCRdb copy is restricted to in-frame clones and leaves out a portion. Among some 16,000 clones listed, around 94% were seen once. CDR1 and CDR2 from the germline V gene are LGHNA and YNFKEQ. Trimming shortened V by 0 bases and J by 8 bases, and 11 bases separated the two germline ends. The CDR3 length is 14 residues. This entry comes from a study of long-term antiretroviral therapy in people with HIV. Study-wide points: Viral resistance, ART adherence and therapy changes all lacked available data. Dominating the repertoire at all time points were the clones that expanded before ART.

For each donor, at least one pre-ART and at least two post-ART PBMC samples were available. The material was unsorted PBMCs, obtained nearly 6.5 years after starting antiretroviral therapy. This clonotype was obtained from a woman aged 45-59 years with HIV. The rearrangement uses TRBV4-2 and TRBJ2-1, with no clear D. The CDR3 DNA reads TGTGCCAGCAGCCAAGACCTCAATCCCGATGAGCAGTTCTTC. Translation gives CASSQDLNPDEQFF.